A selection of T cell receptor beta chains follows, all from one sample in a study of T cells after yellow fever vaccination. TCRdb re-called the 5' RACE reads through MiXCR, storing one row per CDR3 protein. The sample has roughly 500,000 distinct CDR3 sequences, around 21% seen once. Specimen: PBMCs, collected 15 days after the yellow fever booster vaccination. The receptor source for this set is a man aged 25-45 years who received the YFV17D yellow fever vaccine. The CDR3 runs from the conserved cysteine through the conserved F or W. Fields, in order: clone size, J gene, V gene, D gene, CDR3 DNA, CDR3 protein. D genes are given only for firm matches. Not every row has a clone size; where given, it reads once, few, many or a size class.

NA TRBJ2-2 TRBV11-2 TRBD2 TGTGCCAGCAGCCCCGGGACTAGCTTCACCGGGGAGCTGTTTTTT CASSPGTSFTGELFF
NA TRBJ2-2 TRBV28 TRBD2 TGTGCCAGCAGCAGACTAGCGGGAGCGTCCGGGGAGCTGTTTTTT CASSRLAGASGELFF
few TRBJ2-1 TRBV20-1 TRBD2 TGCAGTGCGCCCACTAGCGGGAGTTTAGAAGAGCAGTTCTTC CSAPTSGSLEEQFF
few TRBJ1-1 TRBV6-1 TRBD1 TGTGCCAGCAGCCGGACAGGGGCGAACACTGAAGCTTTCTTT CASSRTGANTEAFF
NA TRBJ2-1 TRBV28 TRBD2 TGTGCCAGCAGTTTTATCAGAGCGGGAGTTGGTCCCTACAATGAGCAGTTCTTC CASSFIRAGVGPYNEQFF
NA TRBJ2-7 TRBV12-3/TRBV12-4 NA TGTGCCAGCAGTTTAGCGGGTGAGTGGGCGGCGCAGTACTTC CASSLAGEWAAQYF
NA TRBJ2-3 TRBV4-3 TRBD1 TGCGCCAGCAGCCAACTCCGGGACAGCTACACAGATACGCAGTATTTT CASSQLRDSYTDTQYF
NA TRBJ1-2 TRBV7-9 TRBD1 TGTGCCAGCAGCTTGGACAGGTGGTATGGCTACACCTTC CASSLDRWYGYTF
many TRBJ1-5 TRBV5-1 NA TGCGCCAGCAGCTCACAGGGTGGAGGGCAGCCCCAGCATTTT CASSSQGGGQPQHF
few TRBJ1-2 TRBV29-1 TRBD1 TGCAGCGGCTGGACAGGGGGATATGGCTACACCTTC CSGWTGGYGYTF
few TRBJ2-3 TRBV29-1 NA TGCAGCGTTACCTCGAGGGATACGCAGTATTTT CSVTSRDTQYF
NA TRBJ2-7 TRBV7-6 TRBD2 TGTGCCAGCAGCTTAGAAGTGGGCGGGAGAGGTACCGACGAGCAGTACTTC CASSLEVGGRGTDEQYF
few TRBJ1-1 TRBV18 NA TGTGCCAGCTCATACCGCCGGGTTGGGTTGACTGAAGCTTTCTTT CASSYRRVGLTEAFF
NA TRBJ2-5 TRBV4-3 TRBD2 TGCGCCAGCAGCCAAGGACTAGCGGGTAGGGGAGAGACCCAGTACTTC CASSQGLAGRGETQYF
NA TRBJ1-3 TRBV6-1 NA TGTGCCAGCAGTGATGGGAGGCCTTACTCTGGAAACACCATATATTTT CASSDGRPYSGNTIYF
few TRBJ2-5 TRBV12-3/TRBV12-4 TRBD2 TGTGCCAGCAGCTCCGGGGGGGGGAGACAAGAGACCCAGTACTTC CASSSGGGRQETQYF
NA TRBJ1-4 TRBV7-2 NA TGTGCCAGCAGAAGTAGGGGGGGTGAAAAACTGTTTTTT CASRSRGGEKLFF
NA TRBJ2-6 TRBV7-2 TRBD1 TGTGCCAGCAGCTTATCAACAGGGGCTGGGGCCAACGTCCTGACTTTC CASSLSTGAGANVLTF
NA TRBJ2-1 TRBV5-4 TRBD2 TGTGCCAGCAGCTCAGGCGGGAGGGCGTCCGTGGGTGAGCAGTTCTTC CASSSGGRASVGEQFF
few TRBJ2-7 TRBV28 TRBD2 TGTGCCAGCAGTTTATTAGGGCTAGCGGGAGGGCCCCACGAGCAGTACTTC CASSLLGLAGGPHEQYF
few TRBJ2-1 TRBV7-2 NA TGTGCCAGCAGTCTCCCCCCGGCGGTGCAGAGTAATGAGCAGTTCTTC CASSLPPAVQSNEQFF
few TRBJ2-4 TRBV29-1 TRBD1 TGCAGCGCACAGGGGCTAGCCAAAAACATTCAGTACTTC CSAQGLAKNIQYF
many TRBJ2-7 TRBV7-9 TRBD1 TGCGCCAGCAGCTTACAAGGGGGCCCCTACGAGCAGTACTTC CASSLQGGPYEQYF
NA TRBJ2-1 TRBV29-1 NA TGCAGCGTTGACAGGCAGGCGGGCAATGAGCAGTTCTTC CSVDRQAGNEQFF
NA TRBJ2-5 TRBV5-5 NA TGTGCCACCAATACAGGGATAAGTTCACAAGAGACCCAGTACTTC CATNTGISSQETQYF
few TRBJ2-3 TRBV4-3 NA TGCGCCAGCAGCCAAGATGAGGCCTTGTTCCCAGATACGCAGTATTTT CASSQDEALFPDTQYF
NA TRBJ2-3 TRBV7-9 NA TGTGCCAGCAGCTTAGGGATGGCCGGCAAGTATTTT CASSLGMAGKYF
few TRBJ2-2 TRBV7-7 NA TGTGCCAGCAGCGTCCTAACCGGGGAGCTGTTTTTT CASSVLTGELFF
NA TRBJ2-7 TRBV9 TRBD2 TGTGCCAGCAGCCCAACACCAAGGACTAGCAGCTACGAGCAGTACTTC CASSPTPRTSSYEQYF
NA TRBJ2-6 TRBV12-3/TRBV12-4 TRBD2 TGTGCCAGCAGAATTAGCGGGGGGCAGGGGGCCAACGTCCTGACTTTC CASRISGGQGANVLTF
few TRBJ2-5 TRBV5-1 NA TGCGCCAGCAGCTTAACTACCATGGGGGAGACCCAGTACTTC CASSLTTMGETQYF
NA TRBJ2-5 TRBV5-8 TRBD2 TGTGCCAGCAGCCCGAATGGACTAGCCGGCGAGGCCCAGTACTTC CASSPNGLAGEAQYF
NA TRBJ2-3 TRBV5-1 TRBD2 TGCGCCAGCAGCTTGAGGGCCAGCGGGACTTCCACAGATACGCAGTATTTT CASSLRASGTSTDTQYF
NA TRBJ2-3 TRBV7-3 TRBD2 TGTGCCAGCAGCTTAACGGCAGGGGGTACCGGGACTAGCGGGGATACGCAGTATTTT CASSLTAGGTGTSGDTQYF
NA TRBJ2-1 TRBV5-1 TRBD1 TGCGCCAGCAGCCTGATCACAGGGGCGCCCAATGAGCAGTTCTTC CASSLITGAPNEQFF
NA TRBJ2-3 TRBV21-1 NA TGTGCCAGCAGCAAAGGCTCGAGCTCGAAAGAAAACGACACAGATACGCAGTATTTT CASSKGSSSKENDTDTQYF
NA TRBJ2-7 TRBV3-1 TRBD2 TGTGCCAGCACCGCGGGGGGCTACGAGCAGTACTTC CASTAGGYEQYF
few TRBJ2-6 TRBV12-3/TRBV12-4 NA TGTGCCAGCAGTTTATACCCCCTCACAGGGACTGGGGCCAACGTCCTGACTTTC CASSLYPLTGTGANVLTF
few TRBJ1-1 TRBV20-1 TRBD1 TGCAGTGCATCGGACAGGCCGTGGACTGAAGCTTTCTTT CSASDRPWTEAFF
NA TRBJ2-4 TRBV6-1 NA TGTGCCAGCAGCCCGCGGAATTGGGTCGCGCCCAAAAACATTCAGTACTTC CASSPRNWVAPKNIQYF
NA TRBJ2-5 TRBV5-4 NA TGTGCCAGCAGCTCGAAAAGGGGTGGCCAAGAGACCCAGTACTTC CASSSKRGGQETQYF
NA TRBJ2-7 TRBV20-1 NA TGCAGTGCTAGAGATATTAACGGTGGCAGGAGCTCCTACGAGCAGTACTTC CSARDINGGRSSYEQYF
NA TRBJ2-1 TRBV29-1 NA TGCAGCGTTGAAGAGTTGGGGGCGGAGTACAATGAGCAGTTCTTC CSVEELGAEYNEQFF
few TRBJ2-5 TRBV4-2 TRBD2 TGTGCCAGCAGCTCCAGGGGTAGCGGGATGAGAGAGACCCAGTACTTC CASSSRGSGMRETQYF
NA TRBJ2-7 TRBV11-2 NA TGTGCCAGCAGCTTAGATAACAGGGTGATCTACGAGCAGTACTTC CASSLDNRVIYEQYF
few TRBJ1-2 TRBV15 NA TGTGCCACCAGCAGAGACAGGGTGGACTATGGCTACACCTTC CATSRDRVDYGYTF
NA TRBJ2-1 TRBV5-1 NA TGCGCCAGCAGCTTGGAGTTGCGGCTCCCTTACAATGAGCAGTTCTTC CASSLELRLPYNEQFF
NA TRBJ2-1 TRBV7-2 NA TGTGCCAGCAGCTTAGGATCACGGAACTACAATGAGCAGTTCTTC CASSLGSRNYNEQFF
many TRBJ1-3 TRBV15 NA TGTGCCACCAGCAGAGATCCAGAGGGACACACCATATATTTT CATSRDPEGHTIYF
NA TRBJ2-3 TRBV7-2 TRBD1 TGTGCCAGCAGCATGGGACAGGCTCGGGGCCCAGATACGCAGTATTTT CASSMGQARGPDTQYF
NA TRBJ2-5 TRBV6-2/TRBV6-3 NA TGTGCCAGCGTCGGGAGCTTAAAGACCCAGTACTTC CASVGSLKTQYF
NA TRBJ2-4 TRBV20-1 NA TGCAGTGGGGCCCAGGGTGACATTCAGTACTTC CSGAQGDIQYF
NA TRBJ2-7 TRBV21-1 NA TGTGCCAGCCGGGGGACCAGCTACGAGCAGTACTTC CASRGTSYEQYF
NA TRBJ2-3 TRBV20-1 TRBD2 TGCAGTGCTGAGGGACTAGCGGGAGGGGATACGCAGTATTTT CSAEGLAGGDTQYF
once TRBJ2-3 TRBV5-4 NA TGTGCCAGCAGCTTCAACAGGCCAGATACGCAGTATTTT CASSFNRPDTQYF
NA TRBJ2-1 TRBV12-3/TRBV12-4 TRBD2 TGTGCCAGCAGCGACGACTCCCTAGGCGGGAGGGCCAATGAGCAGTTCTTC CASSDDSLGGRANEQFF
many TRBJ2-7 TRBV20-1 NA TGCAGTGCCCATCGGCAGGTGGGGTCAGGCTACGAGCAGTACTTC CSAHRQVGSGYEQYF